Presented here are 15 T cell receptor beta chains from one specimen sequenced in a study of cytomegalovirus exposure and HLA in healthy donors. Assay: immunoSEQ multiplex PCR; the TCRdb copy retains only in-frame clones and omits some. This table has 120,000 to 150,000 clones, roughly 92% appearing once. Sequenced input: PBMCs. The source is a man aged 18 to 29 in good health and CMV-seronegative.

V gene TRBV2 combines with J gene TRBJ2-5, with D perhaps TRBD1 (6 bases). Looked up from germline, CDR1 is SNHLY and CDR2 is FYNNEI. The CDR3 length is 15 residues. V lost 7 bases, J lost 2 bases, and 17 bases lay in between. The CDR3 spells CASKRGITGQETQYF. The CDR3 DNA reads as TGTGCCAGCAAAAGGGGGATAACGGGACAAGAGACCCAGTACTTC.

The rearrangement links TRBV29-1 to TRBJ1-2; TRBD1 might be the D (6 bases). Trimming removed 3 bases from V and 5 bases from J, with 10 bases in between. CDR1 and CDR2 from the germline V gene are SQVTM and ANQGSEA. CDR3 length equals 12 residues. The CDR3, as DNA: TGCAGCGTTGAGAGGCAGGGGTATGGCTACACCTTC. Residues: CSVERQGYGYTF.

The V gene is TRBV5-8, the J gene TRBJ2-1; maybe TRBD2 (5 bases). This CDR3 comprises 15 residues. Trimming took off 2 bases at V and 3 bases at J, with 12 bases between the two ends. Germline V gene lookup returns CDR1 SGHTS and CDR2 YDEGEE. DNA for the CDR3: TGTGCCAGCAGCTTAGGTGGGAGTCTCTACAATGAGCAGTTCTTC. Protein product: CASSLGGSLYNEQFF.

V gene TRBV11-3 combines with J gene TRBJ2-7, with a possible D match to TRBD1 (5 bases). This CDR3 comprises 15 residues. V gave up 3 bases and J gave up 2 bases, with 14 bases separating them. Germline CDR1 SGHNT, CDR2 YENEEA. The CDR3 loop is CASSLGLPITYEQYV. DNA for the CDR3: TGTGCCAGCAGCTTGGGGCTACCCATCACCTACGAGCAGTACGTC.

The rearrangement joins TRBV19 to TRBJ2-7, with 7 bases fitting TRBD2. Per germline, CDR1 LNHDA and CDR2 SQIVND (reference sequence). The J segment lost 2 bases and the V segment lost 0 bases, leaving 7 bases of the junction unmatched. The CDR3 consists of 16 residues. The CDR3 DNA follows: TGTGCCAGTAGTATAGAAGCGGCGGGAGCTCCCTACGAGCAGTACTTC. As protein: CASSIEAAGAPYEQYF.

The chain has TRBV12-5 and TRBJ1-1; unclear D gene. The CDR3 consists of 15 residues. Per germline, CDR1 LGHNT and CDR2 FRNRAP. Between the trimmed V and J ends, which lost 0 bases and 1 base, there was a span of 9 bases. CDR3 amino acids: CASGLVQASNTEAFF. Written as DNA, the CDR3 is TGTGCTAGTGGTTTGGTGCAGGCGTCGAACACTGAAGCTTTCTTT. The whole variable domain, remainder taken from reference TRBV12-5 and TRBJ1-1, is DARVTQTPRHKVTEMGQEVTMRCQPILGHNTVFWYRQTMMQGLELLAYFRNRAPLDDSGMPKDRFSAEMPDATLATLKIQPSEPRDSAVYFCASGLVQASNTEAFFGQGTRLTVV.

The chain combines TRBV27 with TRBJ1-5; D gene unclear. This CDR3 is 15 amino acids long. The V gene lost 2 bases and the J gene lost 0 bases, with 8 bases spanning the gap. Germline loops: CDR1 MNHEY, CDR2 SMNVEV (reference sequence). The CDR3 bases are TGTGCCAGCAGTTTAGGTACGAGTAGCAATCAGCCCCAGCATTTT. This gives the protein CASSLGTSSNQPQHF.

The chain uses TRBV6-4 and TRBJ2-2; 10 positions match TRBD1. This CDR3 contains 15 residues. Germline assignment: CDR1 MRHNA and CDR2 SNTAGT. V gave up 3 bases and J gave up 7 bases; unmatched junction bases: 5. DNA for the CDR3: TGTGCCAGCAGTGATTCGACAGGGGGCGTCGGGGAGCTGTTTTTT. Amino acid sequence: CASSDSTGGVGELFF.

The chain joins TRBV7-2 to TRBJ1-2, with a weak D call TRBD1 (5 bases). Trimming removed 3 bases from V and 0 bases from J, with 8 bases in between. Germline CDR1 and CDR2: SGHTA and FQGNSA. This CDR3 region has 14 residues. In DNA, the CDR3 is TGTGCCAGCAGCTTGGACACTTCTAACTATGGCTACACCTTC. Protein sequence: CASSLDTSNYGYTF.

The CDR3 region has the DNA TGTGCCAGCAGCTTAGCCTACGGGGAGCTGTTTTTT. Amino acid sequence: CASSLAYGELFF. This rearrangement joins TRBV7-9 to TRBJ2-2, with D unresolved. V gave up 0 bases and J gave up 7 bases, with 3 bases separating them. CDR1 and CDR2 (germline): SEHNR, FQNEAQ (reference sequence). This CDR3 comprises 12 residues.

The genes are TRBV19 and TRBJ1-5, with D maybe TRBD1 (6 bases). Germline values: CDR1 LNHDA, CDR2 SQIVND (reference sequence). Deletions cut 7 bases from V and 1 base from J, with 14 bases between. The CDR3 runs to 15 residues. This CDR3 reads CASMARGYSNQPQHF. The CDR3 region has the DNA TGTGCCAGTATGGCCAGGGGCTACAGCAATCAGCCCCAGCATTTT.

The genes are TRBV19 and TRBJ1-2; D is perhaps TRBD1 (6 bases). Trimming removed 5 bases at V and 8 bases at J, with 12 bases between. The CDR3 runs to 12 residues. Germline lookup yields CDR1 LNHDA and CDR2 SQIVND (reference sequence). The CDR3 protein is CASSVRGLGYTF. The CDR3 region has the DNA TGTGCCAGTAGTGTCAGGGGTTTAGGCTACACCTTC.

The rearrangement links TRBV15 to TRBJ2-1; 15 bases map to TRBD2. This CDR3 spans 19 amino acids. V lost 3 bases, J lost 7 bases, and 13 bases stayed unmatched. Germline lookup yields CDR1 LNHNV and CDR2 YYDKDF (reference sequence). Here the CDR3 reads CATSRPWTSGRAGANEQFF. As DNA, the CDR3 is TGTGCCACCAGCAGGCCCTGGACTAGCGGGAGGGCCGGGGCTAATGAGCAGTTCTTC.

This chain connects TRBV7-6 to TRBJ2-2; D perhaps matches TRBD2 (6 bases). The germline gives CDR1 SGHVS, CDR2 FNYEAQ. CDR3 length equals 18 residues. The V gene lost 1 base and the J gene lost 0 bases, with 15 bases spanning the gap. The CDR3 is CASSLGVVGSTNTGELFF. CDR3 in DNA: TGTGCCAGCAGCTTAGGCGTTGTCGGGAGCACGAACACCGGGGAGCTGTTTTTT.

V and J are TRBV19 and TRBJ2-1, with D possibly being TRBD1 (5 bases). Trimming removed 3 bases at V and 5 bases at J, with 17 bases between. This CDR3 is built from 16 residues. In germline, CDR1 is LNHDA, CDR2 SQIVND (reference sequence). CDR3 nucleotides: TGTGCCAGTAGTATCAGGGCAATAGCAACCGACAATGAGCAGTTCTTC. Translating it yields CASSIRAIATDNEQFF.